These T cell receptor beta chains were read from a single sample in a study of T cell repertoires in cytomegalovirus infection. TCRdb processed the reads anew with MiXCR; each CDR3 protein has one entry. The sample shows roughly 600,000 distinct CDR3 sequences, roughly 26% of them seen only once. The source material was CD8+ T cells from PBMCs. The receptor source for this set is a human donor in good health (CMV status not recorded). Some clones in this sample may be carry-over from other donors' samples. The CDR3 runs from the conserved cysteine through the conserved F or W. D genes are given only for firm matches. Rows give clone size only sometimes, using once, few, many, or a class for an expanded clone.

-,TRBV7-6,-,TRBJ1-4,CASSAGPGRDEKLFF,TGTGCCAGCAGCGCAGGACCGGGGCGCGATGAAAAACTGTTTTTT
-,TRBV15,TRBD1,TRBJ1-1,CATSSGTVHEAFF,TGTGCCACCAGCAGTGGGACAGTTCATGAAGCTTTCTTT
few,TRBV14,-,TRBJ1-4,CASSHQGNEKLFF,TGTGCCAGCAGCCACCAGGGAAATGAAAAACTGTTTTTT
once,TRBV6-5,TRBD1,TRBJ1-4,CASTRTGGLGEKLFF,TGTGCCAGCACCCGGACAGGGGGCCTCGGAGAAAAACTGTTTTTT
many,TRBV7-6,-,TRBJ2-2,CASSLNSRDTNTGELFF,TGTGCCAGCAGCTTAAATTCCAGGGATACGAACACCGGGGAGCTGTTTTTT
once,TRBV4-1,-,TRBJ2-4,CASSQDSAAKGKNIQYF,TGCGCCAGCAGCCAAGATTCGGCAGCAAAGGGCAAAAACATTCAGTACTTC
few,TRBV7-2,TRBD2,TRBJ2-3,CASSLVAGLADTQYF,TGTGCCAGCAGCTTGGTAGCGGGGCTAGCAGATACGCAGTATTTT
few,TRBV6-1,-,TRBJ2-2,CAVQPGSGELFF,TGTGCCGTCCAACCGGGGTCCGGGGAGCTGTTTTTT
few,TRBV6-6,TRBD1,TRBJ2-7,CASSRTGAFNEQYF,TGTGCCAGCAGTAGGACAGGGGCCTTCAACGAGCAGTACTTC
many,TRBV7-9,TRBD1,TRBJ2-7,CASSLVGTGSYEQYF,TGTGCCAGCAGCTTAGTCGGGACAGGCTCCTACGAGCAGTACTTC
-,TRBV13,TRBD1,TRBJ2-7,CASSLWDRGYEQYF,TGTGCCAGCAGCTTATGGGACAGGGGTTACGAGCAGTACTTC
few,TRBV12-3/TRBV12-4,-,TRBJ1-1,CATGGPEAFF,TGTGCTACGGGTGGGCCTGAAGCTTTCTTT
-,TRBV28,TRBD1,TRBJ1-1,CASNYRGTEAFF,TGTGCCAGCAACTACAGGGGCACTGAAGCTTTCTTT
many,TRBV12-3/TRBV12-4,-,TRBJ1-2,CASSLLQASFYGYTF,TGTGCCAGCAGTCTCCTACAGGCGTCCTTCTATGGCTACACCTTC
few,TRBV7-6,TRBD1,TRBJ1-1,CASSYPDRGRTEAFF,TGTGCCAGCAGCTACCCAGACAGGGGGCGAACTGAAGCTTTCTTT
-,TRBV20-1,-,TRBJ1-3,CSARDTQGNTIYF,TGCAGTGCTAGAGATACACAGGGAAACACCATATATTTT
few,TRBV19,TRBD1,TRBJ2-1,CASSNSPTGGYNEQFF,TGTGCCAGTAGTAATTCGCCGACAGGGGGTTACAATGAGCAGTTCTTC
-,TRBV2,-,TRBJ1-1,CASSEGPPQNTEAFF,TGTGCCAGCAGTGAGGGACCCCCTCAGAACACTGAAGCTTTCTTT
-,TRBV20-1,TRBD1,TRBJ1-2,CSARGGTGANYGYTF,TGCAGTGCTAGAGGGGGGACAGGGGCGAACTATGGCTACACCTTC
-,TRBV12-3/TRBV12-4,-,TRBJ2-5,CASSLAGSQETQYF,TGTGCCAGCAGTCTCGCCGGGTCCCAAGAGACCCAGTACTTC
many,TRBV12-3/TRBV12-4,TRBD2,TRBJ2-7,CASSPPGLASLEQYF,TGTGCCAGCAGTCCCCCAGGACTAGCCTCTCTCGAGCAGTACTTC
many,TRBV4-1,-,TRBJ1-2,CASSQVGGVAEYGYTF,TGCGCCAGCAGCCAAGTAGGAGGGGTCGCAGAATATGGCTACACCTTC
-,TRBV27,-,TRBJ1-1,CASSTFQASWDTEAFF,TGTGCCAGCAGTACATTCCAGGCTTCTTGGGACACTGAAGCTTTCTTT
-,TRBV10-3,TRBD1,TRBJ2-1,CAIRFRGRTGDEQFF,TGTGCCATCAGATTCAGAGGGAGAACAGGGGATGAGCAGTTCTTC
few,TRBV29-1,-,TRBJ1-2,CSVPVSRNYGYTF,TGCAGCGTCCCCGTGAGCCGAAACTATGGCTACACCTTC